A single sample gave rise to the 12 T cell receptor beta chains below, sequenced in a study of beta chain features in type 1 diabetes. What was sequenced were expressed TCRB transcripts, since all of the isolated RNA had been reverse transcribed. The method was immunoSEQ multiplex PCR; TCRdb's version includes in-frame clones alone and lacks a portion of them. This sample yields some 150,000 clones, of which more than 9% are seen a single time; under 1.5% belongs to the top ten. The sample comprised naive CD4+ T cells from blood. The receptors derive from a man aged 18 to 35 in good health.

Comment on this clone: One end of the junction varies from germline; a read error may be responsible. The sample has other DNA sequences that encode this CDR3 too. V is TRBV11-2 and J is TRBJ2-2; tentative D call: TRBD1 (5 bases). Germline CDR1 is SGHAT and CDR2 is FQNNGV. The CDR3 extends over 14 amino acids. The CDR3 is CASKLTGATGELFF. The CDR3 DNA reads as TGCGCCAGCAAATTAACAGGCGCTACCGGGGAGCTGTTTTTT.

The chain uses TRBV25-1 and TRBJ1-4; 7 bases are a match to TRBD1. This CDR3 comprises 15 residues. CDR1 MGHDK and CDR2 SYGVNS come from the germline V gene. After removal of 4 bases from V and 2 bases from J, the junction contained 4 bases not matched to a gene. The DNA of the CDR3 is TGTGCCAGCAGTGTGAAACAGGGGACTAATGAAAAACTGTTTTTT. Protein: CASSVKQGTNEKLFF.

The J gene is TRBJ2-1, the V gene TRBV2; 11 nucleotides agree with TRBD2. J gave up 4 bases and V 5 bases, and 4 bases lay outside the gene matches. The CDR3 totals 15 residues. The germline gives CDR1 SNHLY, CDR2 FYNNEI. The CDR3 spells CASSFLAGGYNEQFF. CDR3 in DNA: TGTGCCAGCAGTTTTTTAGCGGGGGGGTACAATGAGCAGTTCTTC.

This clone was seen only a few times. The chain joins TRBV15 to TRBJ2-2, with 10 bases lining up with TRBD2. CDR3 length: 18 amino acids. V lost 5 bases and J lost 8; bases outside the gene matches: 17. Per germline, CDR1 LNHNV and CDR2 YYDKDF (reference sequence). CDR3 protein: CATSGLNTPGLASGELFF. The CDR3 DNA sequence: TGTGCCACCAGCGGCCTTAATACACCGGGACTAGCGAGTGGGGAGCTGTTTTTT.

The chain carries TRBV4-2 and TRBJ2-6, with D unresolved. The V end was cut by 4 bases, the J end by 0 bases, with 7 bases between. This CDR3 has 15 amino acids. Germline V gene lookup returns CDR1 LGHNA and CDR2 YNFKEQ. CDR3 sequence (DNA): TGTGCCAGCAGCCGAGACCGCTCTGGGGCCAACGTCCTGACTTTC. This sequence encodes CASSRDRSGANVLTF.

The rearrangement joins TRBV2 to TRBJ2-7, with 10 bases aligning to TRBD1. Trimming took 5 bases from V and 2 from J; bases not matched to a gene: 3. The CDR3 totals 14 residues. The germline gives CDR1 SNHLY, CDR2 FYNNEI. CDR3 DNA: TGTGCCAGCAGTAGGACAGGGGGAACCTACGAGCAGTACTTC. Its translation: CASSRTGGTYEQYF.

V gene TRBV7-2 combines with J gene TRBJ1-6; D is possibly TRBD1 (6 bases). V gave up 0 bases and J gave up 4 bases, with 7 bases separating them. The CDR3 is 15 amino acids. Germline values: CDR1 SGHTA, CDR2 FQGNSA. The CDR3 DNA follows: TGTGCCAGCAGCTTAGCCAGGGGATATAATTCACCCCTCCACTTT. Its protein is CASSLARGYNSPLHF. Using reference TRBV7-2 and TRBJ1-6 for the parts outside the CDR3, the full variable domain is GAGVSQSPSNKVTEKGKDVELRCDPISGHTALYWYRQSLGQGLEFLIYFQGNSAPDKSGLPSDRFSAERTGGSVSTLTIQRTQQEDSAVYLCASSLARGYNSPLHFGNGTRLTVT.

This clone was seen a handful of times. The chain couples TRBV2 to TRBJ2-7; 7 bases match TRBD2. V lost 10 bases to trimming and J lost 9 bases; unmatched junction nucleotides: 18. The CDR3 has 14 residues. The V gene's germline CDR1 is SNHLY and CDR2 FYNNEI. In DNA, the CDR3 is TGTGCCACGAGGGTGGGCGGGAGTACTAGAGTGCAGTACTTC. Amino acids: CATRVGGSTRVQYF. The complete variable domain, with remaining parts taken from reference TRBV2 and TRBJ2-7, reads EPEVTQTPSHQVTQMGQEVILRCVPISNHLYFYWYRQILGQKVEFLVSFYNNEISEKSEIFDDQFSVERPDGSNFTLKIRSTKLEDSAMYFCATRVGGSTRVQYFGPGTRLTVT.

This clone was found a few times. V is TRBV10-3 and J is TRBJ2-3; possible D gene TRBD2, 5 bases. CDR1 and CDR2 from the germline V gene are ENHRY and SYGVKD. The CDR3 spans 15 residues. The V end was cut by 2 bases, the J end by 4 bases, with 13 bases between. The CDR3 bases are TGTGCCATCAGTGAGAACCGGGAATCCCCAGATACGCAGTATTTT. Encoded protein: CAISENRESPDTQYF.

The chain combines TRBV5-4 with TRBJ2-5, with 7 bases matching TRBD2. From germline, CDR1 is SGHNT and CDR2 YYREEE (reference sequence). J gave up 1 base and V 4 bases, and 10 bases lay outside the gene matches. The CDR3 covers 16 residues. The CDR3 DNA reads TGTGCCAGCAGCCCCGGGCAGCGGGGACCCCAAGAGACCCAGTACTTC. Its translation is CASSPGQRGPQETQYF. The entire variable domain, with the rest obtained from reference TRBV5-4 and TRBJ2-5, is as follows: ETGVTQSPTHLIKTRGQQVTLRCSSQSGHNTVSWYQQALGQGPQFIFQYYREEENGRGNFPPRFSGLQFPNYSSELNVNALELDDSALYLCASSPGQRGPQETQYFGPGTRLLVL.

The sample holds a few counts of this clone. The V and J genes are TRBV18 and TRBJ2-1; 10 nucleotides align to TRBD2. Trimming removed 2 bases from V and 5 bases from J; junction bases left unmatched: 3. The CDR3 runs to 15 residues. CDR1 and CDR2 (germline): KGHSH, LQKENI. DNA of the CDR3: TGTGCCAGCTCACCAGGGCTAGCGGGGGACAATGAGCAGTTCTTC. This encodes CASSPGLAGDNEQFF. The whole variable domain, remainder taken from reference TRBV18 and TRBJ2-1, is NAGVMQNPRHLVRRRGQEARLRCSPMKGHSHVYWYRQLPEEGLKFMVYLQKENIIDESGMPKERFSAEFPKEGPSILRIQQVVRGDSAAYFCASSPGLAGDNEQFFGPGTRLTVL.

This sequence joins TRBV4-2 and TRBJ2-3, with TRBD2 matching over 10 bases. CDR1 is LGHNA, CDR2 YNFKEQ, per germline. CDR3 length: 19 amino acids. After removal of 0 bases from V and 0 bases from J, the junction contained 9 bases not matched to a gene. This CDR3 is CASSQDWIAGGYSTDTQYF. The DNA of the CDR3 is TGTGCCAGCAGCCAAGATTGGATAGCGGGGGGCTATAGCACAGATACGCAGTATTTT.